These T cell receptor beta chains were read from a single sample in a study of blood T cell repertoires in COVID-19. TCRdb's copy holds only in-frame clones and misses some; the assay was immunoSEQ multiplex PCR. The sample holds roughly 500,000 clones, approximately 91% seen once. Sequences were obtained from PBMCs or T cells enriched from blood (not recorded which). These receptors were obtained from a woman aged 55-69 years who had recovered from COVID-19. Both conserved end residues are trimmed from each CDR3. Clone size is shown for a subset of rows, as once, few, many or a class of expanded clone.

j_call clone_size v_call cdr3_aa
TRBJ1-6 . TRBV5-4 ASSFAGHGDSPLH
TRBJ2-1 . TRBV7-9 ASSPLAGGDYNEQF
TRBJ2-5 few TRBV19 ASSKQVLETQY
TRBJ2-7 . TRBV19 ASTPQGSFFSYEQY
TRBJ2-3 . TRBV6-1 ASSEVGPGRGAPTQY
TRBJ2-3 . TRBV7-8 ASSSPDYTSTDTQY
TRBJ2-2 . TRBV5-6 ASSRTGTPITGELF
TRBJ1-4 . TRBV19 ASKRDRGNEKLF
TRBJ2-7 . TRBV13 ASSLVRSYEQY
TRBJ1-2 . TRBV6-5 ASSRWTGFGYT
TRBJ1-2 . TRBV28 ASSETPEGGYGYT
TRBJ1-2 . TRBV18 ASSLGQGHGYT
TRBJ2-3 . TRBV24-1 ATSDTRSGGGGSTDTQY
TRBJ2-5 once TRBV1 TSSQAGGPGQETQY
TRBJ2-3 . TRBV6-5 ASNLGGAGEDTQY
TRBJ2-3 . TRBV9 ASSVAGGSTDTQY
TRBJ1-3 . TRBV10-2 ASRETGNGNTIY
TRBJ1-4 . TRBV6-5 ASSSWDRGYEKLF
TRBJ2-7 . TRBV2 ASSDPRGRLSYEQY
TRBJ2-2 many TRBV18 ASSEINTGELF
TRBJ2-5 . TRBV30 AWRAQGQETQY
TRBJ1-1 . TRBV19 ASSLRQLITGEAF
TRBJ1-5 . TRBV19 ASSMTTEYSNQPQH
TRBJ2-1 few TRBV27 ASTQYGGSSYNEQF
TRBJ1-1 . TRBV6-5 ASIHEGQGNTEAF
TRBJ2-5 . TRBV5-1 ASSVTSFGETQY
TRBJ1-5 . TRBV3-1/TRBV3-2 ASSLQSGTGGNQPQH
TRBJ2-7 . TRBV19 ASSMVAGNYEQY
TRBJ2-7 . TRBV2 ASTSSSGGAHEQY
TRBJ2-5 . TRBV7-8 ATRESVRGETQY
TRBJ1-3 . TRBV11-3 ASSFGGLGNTIY
TRBJ1-5 . TRBV11-2 ASSFGTGASQPQH
TRBJ1-6 . TRBV7-2 ASSDRGLNSPLH
TRBJ1-4 . TRBV6-5 ASSSGGRGEKLF
TRBJ2-1 . TRBV29-1 SVQTLDGVHEQF
TRBJ2-4 . TRBV5-6 ASSLTGSLAKNIQY
TRBJ2-2 . TRBV5-5 ASSFGLAGGLNTGELF
TRBJ1-1 . TRBV3-1/TRBV3-2 ASSRGVGTEAF
TRBJ1-5 . TRBV19 ASRDSGNQPQH
TRBJ1-2 . TRBV7-8 ASSQGQGSYGYT
TRBJ2-1 once TRBV2 ASSVGTSTTQF
TRBJ1-1 once TRBV5-4 ASSLEQGGNTEAF
TRBJ1-1 . TRBV24-1 TTSAPGQGRTEAF
TRBJ1-5 . TRBV19 ASSTLSGDQH
TRBJ2-1 once TRBV2 ASSEGRTGDNEQF
TRBJ1-1 . TRBV13 ASSLDRANTEAF
TRBJ2-7 . TRBV6-5 ASSLRDRDEQY
TRBJ1-2 . TRBV3-1/TRBV3-2 ASSPRDSYGYT
TRBJ1-2 . TRBV5-1 ASSLGQGDGYT
TRBJ1-5 . TRBV6-6 ASSTTGESQPQH
TRBJ2-7 . TRBV7-9 ASSLTGTSGS
TRBJ1-2 . TRBV2 ASSETRAPFLSNYGYT
TRBJ1-2 . TRBV6-5 ASSYAILGVGGYT
TRBJ2-2 few TRBV10-1 ASRRDSTGELF
TRBJ1-2 . TRBV19 ADPTDSNYGYT
TRBJ2-1 . TRBV9 ASSADRVKQF
TRBJ1-3 . TRBV7-2 ASSLSPGTLRNTIY
TRBJ1-1 . TRBV5-1 ASSIQGHTEAF
TRBJ2-6 . TRBV5-1 ASSLDPQTPGANVLT
TRBJ1-2 . TRBV6-4 ASSDSGGVYGYT